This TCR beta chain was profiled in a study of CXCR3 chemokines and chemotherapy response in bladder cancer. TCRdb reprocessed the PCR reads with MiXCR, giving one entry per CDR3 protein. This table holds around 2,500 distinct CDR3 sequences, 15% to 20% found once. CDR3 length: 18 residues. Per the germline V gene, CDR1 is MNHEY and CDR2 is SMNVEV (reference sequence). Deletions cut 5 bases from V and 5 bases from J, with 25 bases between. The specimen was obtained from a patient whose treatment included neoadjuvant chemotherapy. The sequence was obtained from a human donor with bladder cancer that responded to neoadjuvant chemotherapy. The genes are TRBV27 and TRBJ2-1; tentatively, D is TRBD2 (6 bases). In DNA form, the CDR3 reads TGTGCCAGCAGTCCCCCCAGGGACTTAGCCCTTACTCACAATGAGCAGTTCTTC. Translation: CASSPPRDLALTHNEQFF.